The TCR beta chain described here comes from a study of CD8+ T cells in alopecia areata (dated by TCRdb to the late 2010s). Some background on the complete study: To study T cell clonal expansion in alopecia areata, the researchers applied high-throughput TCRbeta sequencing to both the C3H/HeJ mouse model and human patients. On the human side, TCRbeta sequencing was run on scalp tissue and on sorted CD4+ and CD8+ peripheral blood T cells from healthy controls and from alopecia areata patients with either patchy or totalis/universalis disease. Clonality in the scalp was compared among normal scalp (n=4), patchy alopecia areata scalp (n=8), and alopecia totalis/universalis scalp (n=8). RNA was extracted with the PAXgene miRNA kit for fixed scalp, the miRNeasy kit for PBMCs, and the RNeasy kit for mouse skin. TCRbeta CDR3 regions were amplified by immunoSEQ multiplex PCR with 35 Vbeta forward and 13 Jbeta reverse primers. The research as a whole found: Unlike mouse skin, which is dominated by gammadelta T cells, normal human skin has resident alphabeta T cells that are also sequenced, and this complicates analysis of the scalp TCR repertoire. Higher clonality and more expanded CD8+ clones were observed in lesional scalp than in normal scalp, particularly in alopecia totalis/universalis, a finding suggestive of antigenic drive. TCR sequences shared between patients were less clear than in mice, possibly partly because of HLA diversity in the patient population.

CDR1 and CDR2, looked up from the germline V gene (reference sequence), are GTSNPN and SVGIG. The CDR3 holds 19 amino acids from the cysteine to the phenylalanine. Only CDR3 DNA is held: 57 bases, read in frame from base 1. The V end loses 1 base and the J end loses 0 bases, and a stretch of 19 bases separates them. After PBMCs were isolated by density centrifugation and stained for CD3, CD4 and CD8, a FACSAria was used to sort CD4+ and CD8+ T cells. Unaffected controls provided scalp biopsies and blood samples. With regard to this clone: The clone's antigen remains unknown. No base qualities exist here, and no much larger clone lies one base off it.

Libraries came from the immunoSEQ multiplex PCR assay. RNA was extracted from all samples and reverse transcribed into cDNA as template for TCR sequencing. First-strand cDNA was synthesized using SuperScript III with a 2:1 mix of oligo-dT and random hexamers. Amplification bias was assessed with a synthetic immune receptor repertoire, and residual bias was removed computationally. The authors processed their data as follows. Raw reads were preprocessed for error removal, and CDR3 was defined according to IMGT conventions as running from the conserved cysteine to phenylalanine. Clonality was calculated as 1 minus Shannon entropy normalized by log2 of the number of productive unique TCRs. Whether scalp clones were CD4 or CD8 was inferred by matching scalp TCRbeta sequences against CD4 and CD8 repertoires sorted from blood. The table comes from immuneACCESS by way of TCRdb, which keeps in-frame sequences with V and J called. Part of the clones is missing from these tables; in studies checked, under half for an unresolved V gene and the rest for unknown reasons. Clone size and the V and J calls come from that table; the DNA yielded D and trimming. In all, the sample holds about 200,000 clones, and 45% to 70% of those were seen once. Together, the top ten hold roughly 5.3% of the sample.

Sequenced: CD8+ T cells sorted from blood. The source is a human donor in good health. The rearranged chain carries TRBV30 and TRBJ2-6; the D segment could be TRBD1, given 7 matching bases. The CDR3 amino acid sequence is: CAWSGIPRQGGSGANVLTF. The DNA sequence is TGTGCCTGGAGTGGCATCCCGAGACAGGGAGGCTCTGGGGCCAACGTCCTGACTTTC.